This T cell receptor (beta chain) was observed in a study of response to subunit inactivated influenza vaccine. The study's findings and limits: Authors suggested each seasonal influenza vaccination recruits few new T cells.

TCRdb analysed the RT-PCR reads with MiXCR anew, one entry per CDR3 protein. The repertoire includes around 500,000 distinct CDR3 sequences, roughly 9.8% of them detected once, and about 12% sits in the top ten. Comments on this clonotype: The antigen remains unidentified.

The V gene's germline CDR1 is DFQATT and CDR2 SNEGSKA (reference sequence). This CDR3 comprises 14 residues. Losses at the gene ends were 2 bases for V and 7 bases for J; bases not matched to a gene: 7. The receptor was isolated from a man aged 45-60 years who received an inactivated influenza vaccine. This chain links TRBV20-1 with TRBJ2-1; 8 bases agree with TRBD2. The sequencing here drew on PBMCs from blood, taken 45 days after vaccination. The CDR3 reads CSARPREGLNEQFF. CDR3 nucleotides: TGCAGTGCTAGACCTCGGGAGGGCCTAAATGAGCAGTTCTTC.